The 3 T cell receptor beta chains given below trace back to one sample, sequenced in a study of blood T cells in healthy people across ages. Sample-barcoded 5' priming and a J-beta primer mix drove a second PCR of 7 to 11 cycles. TCRdb called the 5' RACE reads again in MiXCR, with one record for every CDR3 protein. The table lists about 1.8 million distinct CDR3 sequences, just under 50% of them singletons. What was sequenced was blood. The receptors shown here come from a woman in her 40s in good health.

This clonotype was counted only a few times. The chain uses TRBV9 and TRBJ2-4; 10 bases line up with TRBD1. CDR3 length: 19 residues. CDR1 and CDR2 from the germline V gene are SGDLS and YYNGEE. V shed 5 bases and J 0 bases; nucleotides not matched to a gene: 14. The DNA of the CDR3 is TGTGCCAGCAGAGGTCGGAACCCCGGACAGGGGGAAGCCAAAAACATTCAGTACTTC. Its translation is CASRGRNPGQGEAKNIQYF.

This clonotype has more than one count but fewer than ten. The chain is built from TRBV20-1 and TRBJ2-1; 15 bases map to TRBD2. Germline V CDR1 and CDR2: DFQATT, SNEGSKA (reference sequence). The ends lost 3 bases at V and 7 bases at J; junction bases unmatched: 4. CDR3 length: 15 residues. The CDR3: CSASLGLAGGNEQFF. Written as DNA, the CDR3 is TGCAGTGCTAGCTTGGGACTAGCGGGGGGTAATGAGCAGTTCTTC.

The V and J genes are TRBV5-6 and TRBJ2-3, with a tentative D call TRBD1 (6 bases). Germline-derived CDR1 and CDR2 are SGHDT and YYEEEE. V was trimmed by 0 bases and J by 0 bases, leaving 14 bases between them. The CDR3 sequence is 17 residues long. The CDR3 DNA sequence: TGTGCCAGCAGCTTGGCCTTATGGACAGCGAGCACAGATACGCAGTATTTT. Amino acids: CASSLALWTASTDTQYF.